The 21 T cell receptor beta chains below come from one sample, sequenced in a study of Graves' ophthalmopathy and Graves' hyperthyroidism. CDR3 regions of TCR beta were amplified from RNA transcripts. In the first round, RT-PCR was carried out with HTBI primers, and a multiplex PCR formed the second round. One entry per CDR3 protein results from TCRdb running MiXCR on the multiplex PCR reads. The profile covers under 350,000 distinct CDR3 sequences, with 17% appearing a single time and 9% to 15% taken by the ten largest. Sequencing was done on a sample of peripheral blood. These receptors were obtained from an adult man with Graves' ophthalmopathy.

There are many counts of this clonotype. The chain links TRBV6-2 or TRBV6-3 to TRBJ2-7, with D possibly TRBD1 on 5 matching bases. V was trimmed by 10 bases and J by 4 bases, leaving 26 bases between them. Germline CDR1 MNHEY, CDR2 SVGEGT. There are 16 residues in the CDR3. The CDR3 DNA sequence: TGTGCCACCCTACACCAGGGAAACGCAAATCGGTACGAGCAGTACTTC. Protein: CATLHQGNANRYEQYF.

This clonotype has ten or more counts. The CDR3 region is CASSVHSSSYEQYF. The DNA of the CDR3 is TGTGCCAGCAGCGTACACAGCAGCTCCTACGAGCAGTACTTC. This chain connects TRBV27 to TRBJ2-7; D remains unclear. The length of the CDR3 is 14 residues. V shed 6 bases and J shed 0 bases, with 12 bases lying between them. From germline, CDR1 is MNHEY and CDR2 SMNVEV (reference sequence).

In its sample, this clonotype was seen many times. The chain couples TRBV6-2 or TRBV6-3 to TRBJ2-3, with no clear D. CDR1 MNHEY and CDR2 SVGEGT come from the germline V gene. V gave up 2 bases and J gave up 0 bases, with 9 bases separating them. The CDR3 has 15 residues. CDR3 protein: CASSYTPDSTDTQYF. CDR3 DNA: TGTGCCAGCAGTTACACTCCGGACAGCACAGATACGCAGTATTTT.

As to this clonotype: At one end, the junction sequence differs from germline, possibly due to a read error. The chain carries TRBV2 and TRBJ2-5; 8 positions agree with TRBD2. The CDR3 consists of 14 residues. Germline V lookup: CDR1 SNHLY, CDR2 FYNNEI. The DNA for the CDR3 is TGTGCCACAGATCCGGGACTAGGGGGAGAGACTCAGTACTTC. Translating it yields CATDPGLGGETQYF.

This clonotype was counted ten times or more. CDR3 nucleotides: TGTGCCAGCAGACCCCTTTGGACCACGTACACCGGGGAGCTGTTTTTT. As protein: CASRPLWTTYTGELFF. The chain couples TRBV6-2 or TRBV6-3 to TRBJ2-2; D remains ambiguous. Germline values: CDR1 MNHEY, CDR2 SVGEGT. This CDR3 contains 16 residues. V lost 6 bases and J 3 bases, leaving 17 bases between the germline ends.

This clonotype came up many times. CDR3 residues: CATSDPGRSRKTQYF. CDR3 coding DNA: TGTGCCACCAGTGACCCGGGACGCTCTAGGAAGACCCAGTACTTC. The chain has TRBV24-1 and TRBJ2-5, with D possibly called TRBD1 or TRBD2 (5 bases each). CDR1 is KGHDR and CDR2 is SFDVKD in the germline V gene. This CDR3 comprises 15 residues. Deletions cut 4 bases from V and 6 bases from J, with 17 bases between.

This clonotype showed up many times. The V and J genes are TRBV14 and TRBJ2-7; D tentatively reads TRBD1 or TRBD2 (6 bases each). CDR3 length: 15 amino acids. Trimming took 5 bases from V and 3 from J, leaving 17 bases between them. Germline CDR1 and CDR2: SGHDN and FVKESK. Here the CDR3 reads CASSTGGGQYYEQYF. DNA for the CDR3: TGTGCCAGCAGCACCGGGGGTGGACAGTACTACGAGCAGTACTTC. Based on the CDR3 plus reference TRBV14 and TRBJ2-7, the full variable domain is EAGVTQFPSHSVIEKGQTVTLRCDPISGHDNLYWYRRVMGKEIKFLLHFVKESKQDESGMPNNRFLAERTGGTYSTLKVQPAELEDSGVYFCASSTGGGQYYEQYFGPGTRLTVT.

This clonotype has ten or more counts. V is TRBV6-1 and J is TRBJ1-1, with 7 bases aligning to TRBD1. Germline lookup yields CDR1 MNHNS and CDR2 SASEGT. The CDR3 is made up of 16 amino acids. V dropped 8 bases and J dropped 2; count of bases not matched to a gene: 14. The CDR3 DNA is TGTGCCAGCCCCCCATCCGGGACAGAAACAAACACTGAAGCTTTCTTT. Residues: CASPPSGTETNTEAFF.

This clonotype appeared many times. The chain has TRBV20-1 and TRBJ1-6; the D gene is possibly TRBD1 (5 bases). The germline V gene encodes CDR1 DFQATT and CDR2 SNEGSKA (reference sequence). Trimming cost V 6 bases and J 5 bases, with 20 bases left between them. There are 16 residues in the CDR3. The CDR3 protein is CSASYSGLADNSPLHF. DNA for the CDR3: TGCAGTGCCTCCTATTCAGGGTTGGCAGATAATTCACCCCTCCACTTT.

In this sample, this clonotype turned up once. The chain joins TRBV6-5 to TRBJ1-1, with D unclear. Germline V gives CDR1 MNHEY, CDR2 SVGAGI. The CDR3 runs 13 residues. V was trimmed by 2 bases and J by 5 bases, leaving 9 bases between them. CDR3 nucleotide sequence: TGTGCCAGCAGTTACACGGCGGGGACTGAAGCTTTCTTT. It specifies CASSYTAGTEAFF.

This clonotype was detected many times. The chain employs TRBV30 and TRBJ1-2; D possibly corresponds to TRBD1 (6 bases). The CDR3 contains 12 residues. Trimming took off 7 bases at V and 1 base at J, with 10 bases between the two ends. Germline V gene lookup returns CDR1 GTSNPN and CDR2 SVGIG (reference sequence). The CDR3 coding sequence is TGTGCCTCTTACAGGGTTAACTATGGCTACACCTTC. Translated: CASYRVNYGYTF.

This clonotype was observed a single time. This chain joins TRBV12-3 or TRBV12-4 and TRBJ1-1; D unclear. The length of the CDR3 is 15 residues. Trimming stripped 7 bases from V and 4 bases from J, with 19 bases between. The CDR3 reads CASTYRRQKATEAFF. CDR3 in DNA: TGTGCCAGCACCTACCGCCGTCAGAAGGCCACTGAAGCTTTCTTT.

The sample holds many counts of this clonotype. The rearrangement joins TRBV7-2 to TRBJ2-7; no clear D gene. This CDR3 is 11 amino acids long. Trimming stripped 5 bases from V and 6 bases from J, with 8 bases between. CDR1 and CDR2 from the germline V gene are SGHTA and FQGNSA. DNA for the CDR3: TGTGCCAGCAGCCTGAATGCCGAGCAGTACTTC. It specifies CASSLNAEQYF.

This clonotype was recorded at least ten times. The CDR3 nucleotides are TGCGCCAGCAGCCCGTCCCCTTCAGCTAACTATGGCTACACCTTC. Amino acids: CASSPSPSANYGYTF. The rearrangement uses TRBV4-3 and TRBJ1-2; D call uncertain. This CDR3 contains 15 residues. The germline V gene encodes CDR1 LGHNA and CDR2 YSLEER. The V gene lost 4 bases and the J gene lost 0 bases, with 12 bases spanning the gap.

This clonotype was detected ten times or more. The CDR3 is CASSYPGQRTEKLFF. The CDR3 DNA reads as TGTGCCAGCAGTTACCCGGGACAGAGGACCGAAAAACTGTTTTTT. This rearrangement joins TRBV6-5 to TRBJ1-4; the match to TRBD1 covers 7 bases. With 2 bases clipped from V and 8 bases from J, the junction kept 8 bases outside the gene matches. This CDR3 has 15 residues. Germline V gene lookup returns CDR1 MNHEY and CDR2 SVGAGI.

This clonotype was counted at least ten times. The rearrangement uses TRBV12-3 or TRBV12-4 and TRBJ1-6; D perhaps matches TRBD1 (5 bases). CDR3 length equals 15 residues. Trimming removed 8 bases at V and 3 bases at J, with 14 bases between. The CDR3 protein is CASGPGDHYNSPLHF. CDR3 bases: TGTGCCAGCGGGCCCGGGGACCACTATAATTCACCCCTCCACTTT.

This clonotype was picked up many times. The chain combines TRBV12-5 with TRBJ2-2; D remains ambiguous. V lost 6 bases and J lost 0, with 5 bases in between. Germline-derived CDR1 and CDR2 are LGHNT and FRNRAP. The CDR3 contains 13 residues. The CDR3 DNA reads TGTGCTAGTGGAAACACGAACACCGGGGAGCTGTTTTTT. Protein: CASGNTNTGELFF.

The gene calls are TRBV24-1 and TRBJ2-5, with D possibly called TRBD1 or TRBD2 (5 bases each). This CDR3 comprises 15 residues. In germline, CDR1 is KGHDR, CDR2 SFDVKD. V was shortened by 1 base and J by 3 bases, with 11 bases between the two germline ends. CDR3 protein: CATSDLGDGEETQYF. DNA of the CDR3: TGTGCCACCAGTGATTTAGGGGACGGAGAAGAGACCCAGTACTTC.

This clonotype was observed at least ten times. The chain joins TRBV10-3 to TRBJ2-2, with a possible D match to TRBD2 (6 bases). Trimming pared 11 bases from V and 4 bases from J, leaving 23 bases between. Germline values: CDR1 ENHRY, CDR2 SYGVKD. The CDR3 contains 16 residues. CDR3 protein: CAAREGGGKFTGELFF. The CDR3, as DNA: TGTGCCGCCCGGGAAGGTGGCGGGAAATTCACCGGGGAGCTGTTTTTT.

This clonotype was counted many times. CDR3 in amino acids: CASSSGGEGAYYGYTF. The CDR3 DNA follows: TGTGCCAGCAGCAGTGGCGGTGAGGGGGCTTACTATGGCTACACCTTC. The chain has TRBV11-2 and TRBJ1-2; 7 nucleotides agree with TRBD1. The germline gives CDR1 SGHAT, CDR2 FQNNGV. CDR3 length: 16 amino acids. J was trimmed by 3 bases and V by 5 bases; bases with no gene match: 12. The whole variable domain, remainder taken from reference TRBV11-2 and TRBJ1-2, is EAGVAQSPRYKIIEKRQSVAFWCNPISGHATLYWYQQILGQGPKLLIQFQNNGVVDDSQLPKDRFSAERLKGVDSTLKIQPAKLEDSAVYLCASSSGGEGAYYGYTFGSGTRLTVV.

This clonotype was seen many times. The chain links TRBV20-1 to TRBJ2-4, with D unresolved. CDR3 length: 13 residues. V lost 5 bases to trimming and J lost 4 bases, with 12 bases between them. Per the germline V gene, CDR1 is DFQATT and CDR2 is SNEGSKA (reference sequence). CDR3 bases: TGCAGTGCTTTGGCCGGGTCTAAAAACATTCAGTACTTC. It encodes CSALAGSKNIQYF.